The clone carrying this T cell receptor (beta chain) was observed a few times. This sample is part of a study of shared T cell receptors in the human thymus. This CDR3 is built from 16 residues. With 3 bases removed from V and 4 bases from J, the gap between germline ends came to 19 bases. CDR1 and CDR2 from the germline V gene are MNHNS and SASEGT. The method was immunoSEQ multiplex PCR; TCRdb's version includes in-frame clones alone and lacks a portion of them. The repertoire holds 600,000 to 900,000 clones, with 80% to 90% as singletons. The same specimen was also included in a second study, on human thymus T cells. That paper states: The people who donated were healthy Finnish babies having corrective surgery for congenital heart defects.

The source of this sequence is a girl younger than two with a congenital heart defect. The chain has TRBV6-1 and TRBJ2-7, with a weak D call TRBD1 (6 bases). The source material was thymocytes. As DNA, the CDR3 is TGTGCCAGCAGTGACATCGGACAGTGGGTTGAGTACGAGCAGTACTTC. It is translated as CASSDIGQWVEYEQYF.